Each of the 19 T cell receptor beta chains below was sequenced from the same sample in a study of shared clonotypes between healthy human individuals. Profiling relied on immunoSEQ multiplex PCR, and the TCRdb table lists in-frame clones only, not all of them. The sample lists roughly 2.1 million clones; around 93% were seen once. Selected positively for CCR7 and CD45RO-negative, naive CD8 cells excluded terminally differentiated effector memory CD45RA+ cells. The sequenced material came from naive CD8+ T cells from PBMCs. The receptors were sampled from a man aged 18 to 30 in good health. Some clones in this sample may be carry-over from other donors' samples.

The genes are TRBV6-5 and TRBJ2-1; 9 nucleotides align to TRBD1. CDR3 length: 13 amino acids. The ends lost 4 bases at V and 5 bases at J; junction bases unmatched: 0. Germline values: CDR1 MNHEY, CDR2 SVGAGI. In DNA, the CDR3 is TGTGCCAGCAGTTGGGACAGGGACAATGAGCAGTTCTTC. It encodes CASSWDRDNEQFF.

The chain recombines TRBV27 with TRBJ2-5, with 7 bases identical to TRBD1. The J call may be incorrect, as the DNA end agrees better with TRBJ2-7. Germline V gene lookup returns CDR1 MNHEY and CDR2 SMNVEV (reference sequence). This CDR3 spans 13 amino acids. The CDR3 DNA follows: TGTGCCAGCAGTCACGACAGGGACTACGAGCAGTACTTC. It translates to CASSHDRDYEQYF.

As regards this clone: Additional DNA sequences in this sample encode the identical CDR3. This rearrangement joins TRBV5-6 to TRBJ1-1; D is possibly TRBD1 (6 bases). V lost 3 bases and J lost 1, with 10 bases in between. The CDR3 length is 14 residues. From germline, CDR1 is SGHDT and CDR2 YYEEEE. The DNA of the CDR3 is TGTGCCAGCAGCTCACTAGGGGGGAACACTGAAGCTTTCTTT. This sequence encodes CASSSLGGNTEAFF.

The chain joins TRBV27 to TRBJ1-1; D remains ambiguous. V lost 6 bases to trimming and J lost 0 bases, with 14 bases between them. The CDR3 is 15 amino acids. Germline V gene data show CDR1 as MNHEY and CDR2 as SMNVEV (reference sequence). This CDR3 reads CASSQYSSMNTEAFF. The CDR3 region has the DNA TGTGCCAGCAGCCAATACAGTTCCATGAACACTGAAGCTTTCTTT.

The V and J genes are TRBV6-1 and TRBJ1-4; perhaps TRBD1 as D (5 bases). Trimming stripped 2 bases from V and 0 bases from J, with 10 bases between. CDR3 length: 16 amino acids. The germline V gene has CDR1 MNHNS and CDR2 SASEGT. The CDR3 protein is CASSELGQATNEKLFF. DNA of the CDR3: TGTGCCAGCAGTGAACTGGGGCAGGCAACTAATGAAAAACTGTTTTTT.

A word on this clone: Different DNA sequences within this sample yield the same CDR3. V gene TRBV27 combines with J gene TRBJ2-1, with D hard to call. Trimming removed 3 bases from V and 5 bases from J, with 8 bases in between. CDR3 length: 13 residues. Germline CDR1 reads MNHEY; CDR2 reads SMNVEV (reference sequence). This CDR3 is CASSFGRNNEQFF. CDR3 nucleotide sequence: TGTGCCAGCAGTTTTGGTCGGAACAATGAGCAGTTCTTC.

The gene calls are TRBV5-6 and TRBJ1-2, with a possible D match to TRBD1 (5 bases). Germline V gene lookup returns CDR1 SGHDT and CDR2 YYEEEE. This CDR3 is 14 amino acids long. V shed 0 bases and J shed 4 bases, with 10 bases lying between them. CDR3 nucleotide sequence: TGTGCCAGCAGCTTGGTGGGGACGGTCTATGGCTACACCTTC. It codes for CASSLVGTVYGYTF.

Only one count was recorded for this clone. J is TRBJ1-1 and V is TRBV4-3; a possible D gene is TRBD1 (5 bases). CDR3 size: 14 residues. Germline loops: CDR1 LGHNA, CDR2 YSLEER. V was cut by 4 bases and J by 5 bases, with 14 bases left in between. The CDR3: CASSRGRERTEAFF. In DNA, the CDR3 is TGCGCCAGCAGCCGGGGACGGGAGAGGACTGAAGCTTTCTTT.

The J gene is TRBJ2-1, the V gene TRBV13, with no clear D. The germline gives CDR1 PRHDT, CDR2 FYEKMQ (reference sequence). The CDR3 has 13 residues. Trimming cost V 0 bases and J 8 bases, with 8 bases left between them. The CDR3 region is CASSLGLRDEQFF. CDR3 DNA sequence: TGTGCCAGCAGCTTAGGCCTTCGGGATGAGCAGTTCTTC.

The V call is TRBV10-3, the J call TRBJ2-7; D gene uncertain. From germline, CDR1 is ENHRY and CDR2 SYGVKD. V was cut by 3 bases and J by 0 bases, with 6 bases left in between. CDR3 length: 13 amino acids. The CDR3 protein is CAISETASYEQYF. CDR3 coding DNA: TGTGCCATCAGTGAAACAGCCTCCTACGAGCAGTACTTC.

The chain joins TRBV10-3 to TRBJ2-7; no reliable D call. V was pared by 4 bases and J by 2 bases, with 9 bases between. Per germline, CDR1 ENHRY and CDR2 SYGVKD. The CDR3 spans 13 residues. In DNA form, the CDR3 reads TGTGCCATCAGTGCGGACGGAGCCTACGAGCAGTACTTC. It yields the protein CAISADGAYEQYF.

The rearrangement joins TRBV28 to TRBJ1-5, with D possibly matching TRBD1 (5 bases). V was shortened by 6 bases and J by 1 base, with 16 bases between the two germline ends. The CDR3 contains 16 residues. CDR1 and CDR2 (germline): MDHEN, SYDVKM. This chain's CDR3 is CASSVLGTQSNQPQHF. As DNA, the CDR3 is TGTGCCAGCAGCGTATTGGGGACCCAGAGCAATCAGCCCCAGCATTTT.

The chain carries TRBV2 and TRBJ2-7; no firm D call. Germline loops: CDR1 SNHLY, CDR2 FYNNEI. The germline V and J ends were trimmed by 2 bases and 3 bases, with 11 bases remaining between them. This CDR3 comprises 14 residues. The CDR3 nucleotides read TGTGCCAGCAGTGAACTCCATTATTACTACGAGCAGTACTTC. This encodes CASSELHYYYEQYF.

This chain joins TRBV5-6 and TRBJ2-6; no definite D call. CDR3 length: 14 residues. Looked up from germline, CDR1 is SGHDT and CDR2 is YYEEEE. Between the trimmed V and J ends, which lost 6 bases and 4 bases, there was a span of 11 bases. In DNA form, the CDR3 reads TGTGCCAGCACACCGACCCGGGGGGCCAACGTCCTGACTTTC. Its translation: CASTPTRGANVLTF.

This chain links TRBV27 with TRBJ2-1, with a weak D call TRBD1 (5 bases). Trimming took 0 bases from V and 1 from J, leaving 10 bases between them. The CDR3 sequence is 16 residues long. CDR1 and CDR2 from the germline V gene are MNHEY and SMNVEV (reference sequence). The CDR3 is CASSLSDRPSYNEQFF. DNA for the CDR3: TGTGCCAGCAGTTTATCTGACAGACCATCCTACAATGAGCAGTTCTTC.

This chain connects TRBV28 to TRBJ1-5; D uncertain. The germline V gene encodes CDR1 MDHEN and CDR2 SYDVKM. The CDR3 consists of 14 residues. V was cut by 3 bases and J by 0 bases, with 6 bases left in between. CDR3 region: CASSFPNSNQPQHF. In nucleotides, the CDR3 is TGTGCCAGCAGTTTCCCGAATAGCAATCAGCCCCAGCATTTT.

The genes are TRBV15 and TRBJ1-5; D ambiguous. V gave up 0 bases and J gave up 0 bases, with 12 bases separating them. The length of the CDR3 is 17 residues. Per the germline V gene, CDR1 is LNHNV and CDR2 is YYDKDF (reference sequence). CDR3 in amino acids: CATSRDRAVSSNQPQHF. The CDR3 nucleotides read TGTGCCACCAGCAGAGATCGGGCGGTGAGTAGCAATCAGCCCCAGCATTTT.

V gene TRBV11-2 combines with J gene TRBJ2-7, with 8 bases lining up with TRBD2. This CDR3 spans 14 amino acids. Germline V gene data show CDR1 as SGHAT and CDR2 as FQNNGV. V was clipped by 5 bases and J by 5 bases; unmatched bases: 8. CDR3 in DNA: TGTGCCAGCAGCGGTAAGCGGGAGCCCCACGAGCAGTACTTC. It encodes CASSGKREPHEQYF.

This clone appeared a single time. V is TRBV28 and J is TRBJ2-1, with 7 bases lining up with TRBD2. In germline, CDR1 is MDHEN, CDR2 SYDVKM. This CDR3 is 14 amino acids long. Losses at the gene ends were 6 bases for V and 7 bases for J; bases not matched to a gene: 9. The CDR3 bases are TGTGCCAGCAGAGCCTCGTGGGAGGGGAATGAGCAGTTCTTC. It is translated as CASRASWEGNEQFF.